One and the same sample provided the 8 T cell receptor beta chains below, sequenced in a study of lymphopenia after photon versus proton radiotherapy. Clones were sequenced by immunoSEQ multiplex PCR, and TCRdb holds only the in-frame ones, with some missing. The table shows 50,000 to 65,000 clones, with about nine tenths occurring only once. Sequenced material: peripheral blood, taken from a patient treated with proton-based radiotherapy. Receptor source: a man at least 80 years old with esophageal cancer.

The CDR3 DNA reads as TGTGCCAGCAGCACCGGGACCCGTGGGAGCACAGATACGCAGTATTTT. Translation gives CASSTGTRGSTDTQYF. The chain employs TRBV5-6 and TRBJ2-3; D tentatively reads TRBD1 or TRBD2 (5 bases each). V was pared by 4 bases and J by 0 bases, with 15 bases between. The CDR3 is 16 amino acids. Per the germline V gene, CDR1 is SGHDT and CDR2 is YYEEEE.

CDR3 amino acids: CASSFTENTEAFF. The CDR3 coding sequence is TGTGCCAGCAGCTTCACGGAGAACACTGAAGCTTTCTTT. This chain joins TRBV7-2 and TRBJ1-1; unclear D gene. The V gene lost 3 bases and the J gene lost 1 base, with 6 bases spanning the gap. This CDR3 region has 13 residues. Germline CDR1 SGHTA, CDR2 FQGNSA.

This rearrangement joins TRBV4-3 to TRBJ2-3, with 7 positions matching TRBD1. Germline V gene data show CDR1 as LGHNA and CDR2 as YSLEER. This CDR3 is 17 amino acids long. V lost 2 bases, J lost 3 bases, and 11 bases stayed unmatched. The CDR3 loop reads CASSQTLQGSGTDTQYF. The CDR3 DNA sequence: TGCGCCAGCAGCCAAACCTTACAGGGGAGTGGTACAGATACGCAGTATTTT.

The V call is TRBV7-8, the J call TRBJ2-4; a weak D match, TRBD2 (7 bases). CDR1 and CDR2 from the germline V gene are SGHVS and FQNEAQ. The CDR3 spans 15 residues. With 5 bases removed from V and 4 bases from J, the gap between germline ends came to 15 bases. CDR3 protein: CASSARRGGKNIQYF. The DNA for the CDR3 is TGTGCCAGCAGCGCTAGGAGGGGGGGGAAAAACATTCAGTACTTC.

The V and J genes are TRBV19 and TRBJ2-7; 7 nucleotides agree with TRBD1. V was pared by 6 bases and J by 3 bases, with 8 bases of the junction left unmatched. CDR3 length: 14 residues. CDR1 LNHDA and CDR2 SQIVND come from the germline V gene (reference sequence). The CDR3 spells CASSNPTGIYEQYF. CDR3 in DNA: TGTGCCAGTAGCAACCCGACAGGGATCTACGAGCAGTACTTC.

The rearrangement joins TRBV19 to TRBJ1-1; D not resolved. The CDR3 has 14 amino acids. The germline gives CDR1 LNHDA, CDR2 SQIVND (reference sequence). V was clipped by 5 bases and J by 4 bases, with 14 bases between them. The CDR3: CASSEYSIGTEAFF. In DNA, the CDR3 is TGTGCCAGTAGTGAATACTCAATTGGCACTGAAGCTTTCTTT.

In DNA form, the CDR3 reads TGTGCCATCAGTGATACGCGGGGGAGCTCCTACGAGCAGTACTTC. As protein: CAISDTRGSSYEQYF. The chain has TRBV10-3 and TRBJ2-7; 7 bases fit TRBD2. The V segment lost 3 bases and the J segment 0 bases; nucleotides outside the gene matches: 5. The CDR3 spans 15 residues. In germline, CDR1 is ENHRY, CDR2 SYGVKD.

This clone was seen a handful of times. This chain connects TRBV11-2 to TRBJ1-2, with TRBD1 matching 7 bases. Trimming took 1 base from V and 0 from J; bases not matched to a gene: 2. Looked up from germline, CDR1 is SGHAT and CDR2 is FQNNGV. The CDR3 is 15 residues long. CDR3 DNA sequence: TGTGCCAGCAGCTTAGGGACAGGAACTAACTATGGCTACACCTTC. This translates into CASSLGTGTNYGYTF.